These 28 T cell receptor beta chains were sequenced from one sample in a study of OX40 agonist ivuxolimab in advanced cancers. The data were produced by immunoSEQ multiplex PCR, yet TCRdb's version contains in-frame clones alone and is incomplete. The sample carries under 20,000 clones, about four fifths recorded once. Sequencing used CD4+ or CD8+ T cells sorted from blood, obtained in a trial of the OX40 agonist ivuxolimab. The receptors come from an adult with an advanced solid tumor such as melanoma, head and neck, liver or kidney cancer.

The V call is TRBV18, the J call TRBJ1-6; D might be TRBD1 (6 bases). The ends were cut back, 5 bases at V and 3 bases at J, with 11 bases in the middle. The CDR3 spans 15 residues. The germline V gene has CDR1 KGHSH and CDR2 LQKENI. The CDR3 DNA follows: TGTGCCAGCTCAGATCCGGGACACTATAATTCACCCCTCCACTTT. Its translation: CASSDPGHYNSPLHF.

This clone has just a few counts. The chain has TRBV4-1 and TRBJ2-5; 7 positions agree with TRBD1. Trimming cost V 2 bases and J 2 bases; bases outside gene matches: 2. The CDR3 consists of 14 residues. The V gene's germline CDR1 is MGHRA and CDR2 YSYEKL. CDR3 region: CASSQLGQQETQYF. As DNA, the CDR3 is TGCGCCAGCAGCCAACTGGGACAGCAAGAGACCCAGTACTTC.

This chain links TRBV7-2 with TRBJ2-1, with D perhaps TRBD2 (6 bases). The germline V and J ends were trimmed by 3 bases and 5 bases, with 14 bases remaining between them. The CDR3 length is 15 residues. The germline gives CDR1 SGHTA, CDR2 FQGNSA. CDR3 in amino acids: CASSFGTPGNNEQFF. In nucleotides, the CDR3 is TGTGCCAGCAGCTTCGGGACTCCGGGAAACAATGAGCAGTTCTTC.

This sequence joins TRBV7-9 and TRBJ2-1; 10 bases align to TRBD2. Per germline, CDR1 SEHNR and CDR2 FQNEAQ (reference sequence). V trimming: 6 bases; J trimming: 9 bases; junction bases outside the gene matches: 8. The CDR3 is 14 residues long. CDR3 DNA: TGTGCCAGCAGTTCGTCTAGCGGGAGCAGTGAGCAGTTCTTC. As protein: CASSSSSGSSEQFF.

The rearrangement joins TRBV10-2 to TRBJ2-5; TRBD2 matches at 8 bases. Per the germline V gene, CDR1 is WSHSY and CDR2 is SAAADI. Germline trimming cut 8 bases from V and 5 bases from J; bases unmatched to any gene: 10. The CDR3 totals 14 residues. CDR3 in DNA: TGCGCCAGCGGACGGACTAGCCGGGGGGAGACCCAGTACTTC. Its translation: CASGRTSRGETQYF.

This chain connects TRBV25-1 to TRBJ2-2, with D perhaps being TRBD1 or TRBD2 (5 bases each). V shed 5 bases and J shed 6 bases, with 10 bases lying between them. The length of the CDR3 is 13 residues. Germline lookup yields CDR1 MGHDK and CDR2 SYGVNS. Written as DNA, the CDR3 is TGTGCCAGCAGTCACGTGGGGGCCGGGGAGCTGTTTTTT. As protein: CASSHVGAGELFF. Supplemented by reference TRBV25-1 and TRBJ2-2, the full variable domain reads EADIYQTPRYLVIGTGKKITLECSQTMGHDKMYWYQQDPGMELHLIHYSYGVNSTEKGDLSSESTVSRIRTEHFPLTLESARPSHTSQYLCASSHVGAGELFFGEGSRLTVL.

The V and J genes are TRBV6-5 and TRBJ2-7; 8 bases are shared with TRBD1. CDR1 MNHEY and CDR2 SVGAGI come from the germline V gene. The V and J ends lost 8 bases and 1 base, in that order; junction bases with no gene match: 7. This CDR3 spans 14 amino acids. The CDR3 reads CASSVRDRSYEQYF. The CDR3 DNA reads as TGTGCCAGCTCAGTCCGGGACAGGTCCTACGAGCAGTACTTC.

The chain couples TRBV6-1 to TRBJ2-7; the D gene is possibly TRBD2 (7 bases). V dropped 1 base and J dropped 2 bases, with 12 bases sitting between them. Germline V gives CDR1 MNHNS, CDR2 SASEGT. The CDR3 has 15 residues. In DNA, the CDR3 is TGTGCCAGCAGTGAAGAGCAGGGGAGGGCCTACGAGCAGTACTTC. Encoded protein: CASSEEQGRAYEQYF.

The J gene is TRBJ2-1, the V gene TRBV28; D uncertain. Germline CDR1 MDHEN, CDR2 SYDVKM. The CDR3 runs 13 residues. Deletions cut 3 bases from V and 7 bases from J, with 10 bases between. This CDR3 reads CASSFPGTNEQFF. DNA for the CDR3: TGTGCCAGCAGTTTCCCAGGAACGAATGAGCAGTTCTTC.

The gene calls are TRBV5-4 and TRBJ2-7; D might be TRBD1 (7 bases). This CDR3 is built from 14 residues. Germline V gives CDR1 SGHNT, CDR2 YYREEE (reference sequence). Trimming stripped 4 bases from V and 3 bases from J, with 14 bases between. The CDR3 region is CASSLTQGGYEQYF. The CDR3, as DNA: TGTGCCAGCAGCCTAACCCAGGGGGGCTACGAGCAGTACTTC.

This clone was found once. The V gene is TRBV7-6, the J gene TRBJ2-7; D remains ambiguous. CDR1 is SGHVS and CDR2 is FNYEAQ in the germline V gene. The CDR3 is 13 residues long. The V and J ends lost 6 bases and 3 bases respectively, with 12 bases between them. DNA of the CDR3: TGTGCCAGCAGTAAAGGACGGCTCTACGAGCAGTACTTC. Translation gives CASSKGRLYEQYF.

This chain's CDR3 is CASSLTGGSSSGSPLHF. The DNA of the CDR3 is TGTGCCAGCAGCTTAACGGGTGGGTCCTCAAGTGGTTCACCCCTCCACTTT. This rearrangement joins TRBV11-3 to TRBJ1-6; D call uncertain. V gave up 2 bases and J gave up 9 bases, with 20 bases separating them. Germline CDR1 SGHNT, CDR2 YENEEA. The CDR3 runs to 17 residues.

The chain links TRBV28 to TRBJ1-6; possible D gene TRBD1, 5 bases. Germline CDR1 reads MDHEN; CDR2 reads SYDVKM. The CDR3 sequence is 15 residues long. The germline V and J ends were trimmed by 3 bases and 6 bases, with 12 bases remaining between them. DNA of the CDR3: TGTGCCAGCAGTTTCTTGGGACTGACTAATTCACCCCTCCACTTT. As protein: CASSFLGLTNSPLHF.

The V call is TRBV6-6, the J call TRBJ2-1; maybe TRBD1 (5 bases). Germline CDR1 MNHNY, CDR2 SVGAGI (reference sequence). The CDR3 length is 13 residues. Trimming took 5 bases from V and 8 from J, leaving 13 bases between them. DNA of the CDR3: TGTGCCAGCAGTGGACCGCTACAGGATGAGCAGTTCTTC. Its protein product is CASSGPLQDEQFF.

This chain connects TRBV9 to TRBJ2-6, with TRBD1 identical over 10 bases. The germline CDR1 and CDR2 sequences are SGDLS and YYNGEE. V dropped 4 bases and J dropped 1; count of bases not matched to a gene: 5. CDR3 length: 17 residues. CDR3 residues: CASSSGTGVSGANVLTF. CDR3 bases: TGTGCCAGCAGCAGCGGGACAGGGGTTTCTGGGGCCAACGTCCTGACTTTC. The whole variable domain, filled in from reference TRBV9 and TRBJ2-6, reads DSGVTQTPKHLITATGQRVTLRCSPRSGDLSVYWYQQSLDQGLQFLIQYYNGEERAKGNILERFSAQQFPDLHSELNLSSLELGDSALYFCASSSGTGVSGANVLTFGAGSRLTVL.

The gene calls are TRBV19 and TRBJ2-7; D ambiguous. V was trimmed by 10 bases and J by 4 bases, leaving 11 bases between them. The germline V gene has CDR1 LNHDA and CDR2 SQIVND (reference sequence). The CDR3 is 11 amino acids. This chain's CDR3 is CATSWVYEQYF. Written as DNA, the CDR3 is TGTGCCACCAGTTGGGTTTACGAGCAGTACTTC.

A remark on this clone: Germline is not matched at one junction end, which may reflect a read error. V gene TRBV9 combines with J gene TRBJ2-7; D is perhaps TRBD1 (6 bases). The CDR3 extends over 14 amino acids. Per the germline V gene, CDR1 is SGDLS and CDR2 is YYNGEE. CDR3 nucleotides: TGTGCCTGCAGCACCGAGGGGGTTTCCTACGAGCAGTACTTC. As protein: CACSTEGVSYEQYF.

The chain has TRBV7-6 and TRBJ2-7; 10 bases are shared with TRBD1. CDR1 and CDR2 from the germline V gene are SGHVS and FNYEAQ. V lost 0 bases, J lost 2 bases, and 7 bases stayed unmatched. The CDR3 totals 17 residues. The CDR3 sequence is CASSLAPGQGRAYEQYF. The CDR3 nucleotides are TGTGCCAGCAGCTTAGCCCCGGGACAGGGGCGAGCCTACGAGCAGTACTTC.

CDR3 bases: TGCAGCGTTGAACGCGGGAGCGGGACCGGGGAGCTGTTTTTT. It codes for CSVERGSGTGELFF. The chain employs TRBV29-1 and TRBJ2-2, with 7 nucleotides matching TRBD2. Looked up from germline, CDR1 is SQVTM and CDR2 is ANQGSEA. This CDR3 region has 14 residues. J was trimmed by 5 bases and V by 2 bases; bases with no gene match: 5.

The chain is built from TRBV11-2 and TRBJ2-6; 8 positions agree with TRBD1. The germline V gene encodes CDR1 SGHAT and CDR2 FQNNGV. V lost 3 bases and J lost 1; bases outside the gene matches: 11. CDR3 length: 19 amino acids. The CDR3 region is CASSFLPGQDLSGANVLTF. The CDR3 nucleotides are TGTGCCAGCAGCTTTCTACCGGGACAGGATCTGTCTGGGGCCAACGTCCTGACTTTC.

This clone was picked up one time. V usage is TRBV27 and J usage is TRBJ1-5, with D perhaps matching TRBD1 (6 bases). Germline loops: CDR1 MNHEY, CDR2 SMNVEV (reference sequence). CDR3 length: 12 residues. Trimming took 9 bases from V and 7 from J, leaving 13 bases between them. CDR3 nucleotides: TGTGCCAGTCAACAGGGTGACCAGCCCCAGCATTTT. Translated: CASQQGDQPQHF.

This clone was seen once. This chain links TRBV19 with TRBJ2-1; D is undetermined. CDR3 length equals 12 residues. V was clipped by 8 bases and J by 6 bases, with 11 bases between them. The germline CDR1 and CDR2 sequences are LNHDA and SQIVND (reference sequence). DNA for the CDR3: TGTGCCAGTCGGTTTGGGTTCAATGAGCAGTTCTTC. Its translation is CASRFGFNEQFF.

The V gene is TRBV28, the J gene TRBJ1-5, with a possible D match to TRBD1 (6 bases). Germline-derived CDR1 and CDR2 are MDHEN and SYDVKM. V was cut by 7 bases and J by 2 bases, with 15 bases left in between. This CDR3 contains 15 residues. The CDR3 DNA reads TGTGCCAGCACACCCCTGACAGGCGGCAATCAGCCCCAGCATTTT. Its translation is CASTPLTGGNQPQHF.

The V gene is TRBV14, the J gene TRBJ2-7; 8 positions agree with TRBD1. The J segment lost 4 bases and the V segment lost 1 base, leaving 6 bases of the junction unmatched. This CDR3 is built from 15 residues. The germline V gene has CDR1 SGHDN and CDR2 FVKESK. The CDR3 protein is CASSQAGTGIYEQYF. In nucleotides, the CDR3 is TGTGCCAGCAGCCAAGCTGGGACAGGAATTTACGAGCAGTACTTC.

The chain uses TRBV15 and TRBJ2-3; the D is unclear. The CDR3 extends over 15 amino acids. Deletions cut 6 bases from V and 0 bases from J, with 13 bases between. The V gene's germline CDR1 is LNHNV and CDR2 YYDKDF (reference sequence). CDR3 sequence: CATRKGRASTDTQYF. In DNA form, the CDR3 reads TGTGCCACCAGAAAAGGCCGGGCTAGCACAGATACGCAGTATTTT.

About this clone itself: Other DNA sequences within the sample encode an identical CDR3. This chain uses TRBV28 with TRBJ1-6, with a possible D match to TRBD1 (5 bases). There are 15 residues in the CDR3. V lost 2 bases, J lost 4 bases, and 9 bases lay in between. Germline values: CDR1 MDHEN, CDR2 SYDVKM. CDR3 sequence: CASSLGTVYNSPLHF. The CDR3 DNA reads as TGTGCCAGCAGTTTAGGGACTGTTTATAATTCACCCCTCCACTTT.

The CDR3, as DNA: TGTGCCAGCAGCCAAGACGGGGCAGGGGATTGGAACTATGGCTACACCTTC. Protein sequence: CASSQDGAGDWNYGYTF. This rearrangement joins TRBV14 to TRBJ1-2; tentatively, D is TRBD1 (6 bases). Germline values: CDR1 SGHDN, CDR2 FVKESK. V was pared by 0 bases and J by 2 bases, with 16 bases between. This CDR3 is 17 amino acids long.

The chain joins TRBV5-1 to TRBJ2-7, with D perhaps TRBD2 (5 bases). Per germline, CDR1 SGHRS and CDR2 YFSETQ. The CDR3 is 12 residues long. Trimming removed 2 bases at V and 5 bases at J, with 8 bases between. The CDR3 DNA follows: TGCGCCAGCAGCTTCGAGGGAGACGAGCAGTACTTC. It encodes CASSFEGDEQYF.